These 21 T cell receptor beta chains originate from one sample sequenced in a study of cytomegalovirus exposure and HLA in healthy donors. A multiplex PCR was run with 60 Vbeta primers and 13 Jbeta primers. Some clones are missing from TCRdb's copy, which holds only in-frame ones; the method was immunoSEQ multiplex PCR. The table includes around 99,000 clones, 73% detected once. The sequencing input was PBMCs. The receptors stem from a man aged 25 to 45 in good health and CMV-seronegative.

The sample holds one count of this clone. The genes are TRBV7-2 and TRBJ2-3; D may be TRBD1 (5 bases). The germline V gene encodes CDR1 SGHTA and CDR2 FQGNSA. CDR3 length equals 15 residues. Trimming stripped 7 bases from V and 2 bases from J, with 16 bases between. The CDR3 nucleotides are TGTGCCAGCAAACCCGTAAGGGGAAACACAGATACGCAGTATTTT. Its protein product is CASKPVRGNTDTQYF.

The gene calls are TRBV29-1 and TRBJ2-3; 11 bases fit TRBD1. V lost 3 bases and J lost 5; bases outside the gene matches: 13. The CDR3 has 17 amino acids. Germline CDR1 is SQVTM and CDR2 is ANQGSEA. The CDR3 bases are TGCAGCGTTGACGCAGACCTCCTGGGACAGGGGGTAGATACGCAGTATTTT. It is translated as CSVDADLLGQGVDTQYF.

The rearrangement uses TRBV2 and TRBJ1-1, with 8 bases aligning to TRBD1. Trimming took 6 bases from V and 4 from J; bases not matched to a gene: 7. The CDR3 contains 14 residues. The germline V gene has CDR1 SNHLY and CDR2 FYNNEI. The CDR3 loop reads CASRRGQDGTEAFF. The CDR3 coding sequence is TGTGCCAGCAGGAGGGGACAGGACGGCACTGAAGCTTTCTTT.

The CDR3 region is CASSGRDRGLYEQYF. CDR3 in DNA: TGTGCCAGCAGCGGCAGGGACAGGGGACTCTACGAGCAGTACTTC. This chain connects TRBV11-2 to TRBJ2-7; 10 positions agree with TRBD1. Germline V lookup: CDR1 SGHAT, CDR2 FQNNGV. The CDR3 runs 15 residues. V was clipped by 5 bases and J by 3 bases; unmatched bases: 7. The whole variable domain, remainder taken from reference TRBV11-2 and TRBJ2-7, is EAGVAQSPRYKIIEKRQSVAFWCNPISGHATLYWYQQILGQGPKLLIQFQNNGVVDDSQLPKDRFSAERLKGVDSTLKIQPAKLEDSAVYLCASSGRDRGLYEQYFGPGTRLTVT.

The chain employs TRBV5-1 and TRBJ2-7, with 7 bases lining up with TRBD1. The V gene end was trimmed by 2 bases and the J gene end by 4 bases; junction bases not matched to a gene: 3. Germline lookup yields CDR1 SGHRS and CDR2 YFSETQ. The CDR3 runs to 13 residues. CDR3 region: CASSFDREYEQYF. The CDR3 DNA sequence: TGCGCCAGCAGCTTCGACAGGGAATACGAGCAGTACTTC.

The chain links TRBV19 to TRBJ1-4; D is unresolved. From germline, CDR1 is LNHDA and CDR2 SQIVND (reference sequence). The CDR3 contains 16 residues. V dropped 11 bases and J dropped 6 bases, with 25 bases sitting between them. This CDR3 reads CASSPGVGNSDEKLFF. The CDR3, as DNA: TGTGCCTCAAGCCCTGGAGTCGGGAACTCAGATGAAAAACTGTTTTTT.

As DNA, the CDR3 is TGTGCCAGCAGACCCGGACTTACGACCATGAACACTGAAGCTTTCTTT. Translated, it gives CASRPGLTTMNTEAFF. The chain joins TRBV25-1 to TRBJ1-1; D gene ambiguous. The germline gives CDR1 MGHDK, CDR2 SYGVNS. The CDR3 is 16 residues long. V lost 6 bases and J 0 bases, leaving 17 bases between the germline ends.

The chain carries TRBV19 and TRBJ2-1, with TRBD1 as a possible D gene (5 bases). Between the trimmed V and J ends, which lost 2 bases and 5 bases, there was a span of 10 bases. CDR1 LNHDA and CDR2 SQIVND come from the germline V gene (reference sequence). The CDR3 has 14 residues. The chain's CDR3 is CASSIQGFHNEQFF. In DNA form, the CDR3 reads TGTGCCAGTAGTATACAGGGTTTCCACAATGAGCAGTTCTTC.

The chain uses TRBV6-6 and TRBJ2-7, with D maybe TRBD1 (5 bases). V lost 6 bases and J lost 10, with 16 bases in between. The germline V gene encodes CDR1 MNHNY and CDR2 SVGAGI (reference sequence). The CDR3 totals 12 residues. CDR3 region: CASRFDSDFQYF. DNA for the CDR3: TGTGCCAGCAGGTTCGACAGCGACTTCCAGTACTTC.

The chain combines TRBV4-1 with TRBJ1-1; TRBD1 matches 9 bases. The CDR3 has 13 amino acids. CDR1 is MGHRA and CDR2 is YSYEKL in the germline V gene. With 3 bases clipped from V and 6 bases from J, the junction kept 2 bases outside the gene matches. CDR3 in amino acids: CASSHWTGAEAFF. CDR3 nucleotides: TGCGCCAGCAGCCACTGGACAGGGGCTGAAGCTTTCTTT.

V gene TRBV19 combines with J gene TRBJ2-7, with 9 bases that match TRBD2. Unmatched junction bases numbered 7, after V lost 4 bases and J lost 6 bases. This CDR3 is built from 14 residues. Germline V CDR1 and CDR2: LNHDA, SQIVND (reference sequence). DNA of the CDR3: TGTGCCAGTAGTACCCTAGCGGGACGGATCGAGCAGTACTTC. It encodes CASSTLAGRIEQYF.

V and J are TRBV28 and TRBJ1-2; D unresolved. Trimming left V 5 bases short and J 10 bases short, with 8 bases between. The germline gives CDR1 MDHEN, CDR2 SYDVKM. The CDR3 extends over 10 amino acids. The CDR3, as DNA: TGTGCCAGCAGTGGCCTCACCTACACCTTC. This encodes CASSGLTYTF.

The chain is built from TRBV9 and TRBJ1-5, with D possibly TRBD1 on 6 matching bases. Germline V gene lookup returns CDR1 SGDLS and CDR2 YYNGEE. Trimming removed 0 bases from V and 6 bases from J, with 16 bases in between. This CDR3 contains 16 residues. CDR3 DNA: TGTGCCAGCAGCGTAGGGACCGGGGGGGGCGGTCAGCCCCAGCATTTT. This translates into CASSVGTGGGGQPQHF.

The chain recombines TRBV9 with TRBJ2-3; 7 bases align to TRBD2. CDR3 length: 16 residues. The germline V gene encodes CDR1 SGDLS and CDR2 YYNGEE. J lost 0 bases, V lost 0 bases, and 4 bases had no gene match. DNA for the CDR3: TGTGCCAGCAGCGTAGCGGGGGGTTTTAGCACAGATACGCAGTATTTT. Translated, it gives CASSVAGGFSTDTQYF.

The chain joins TRBV7-8 to TRBJ1-6, with 9 bases identical to TRBD1. The CDR3 runs 14 residues. V was clipped by 4 bases and J by 6 bases; unmatched bases: 1. The germline gives CDR1 SGHVS, CDR2 FQNEAQ. CDR3 DNA: TGTGCCAGCAGCTCGGACAGGGGTAATTCACCCCTCCACTTT. It yields the protein CASSSDRGNSPLHF.

This clone was recorded only once. The V and J genes are TRBV10-3 and TRBJ2-5, with 7 bases matching TRBD2. The DNA end is a closer match to TRBJ2-7, so the J assignment may be wrong. The germline V gene has CDR1 ENHRY and CDR2 SYGVKD. The CDR3 loop spans 16 amino acids. CDR3 DNA sequence: TGTGCCATCACCGGGACCGGGACTACGAACTCCTACGAGCAGTACTTC. Amino acid sequence: CAITGTGTTNSYEQYF.

A few counts support this clone. The chain has TRBV29-1 and TRBJ2-7; D possibly corresponds to TRBD1 (5 bases). The CDR3 is 14 residues long. Trimming stripped 4 bases from V and 0 bases from J, with 13 bases between. The germline V gene encodes CDR1 SQVTM and CDR2 ANQGSEA. The DNA for the CDR3 is TGCAGCGTTGCAGGGTCAGGTAGCTCCTACGAGCAGTACTTC. It translates to CSVAGSGSSYEQYF.

V gene TRBV5-4 combines with J gene TRBJ1-2, with 8 bases lining up with TRBD1. Per germline, CDR1 SGHNT and CDR2 YYREEE (reference sequence). J was trimmed by 4 bases and V by 0 bases; bases with no gene match: 2. The CDR3 is 14 amino acids. The CDR3 nucleotides read TGTGCCAGCAGCTTGGGGGGGACAGGCTATGGCTACACCTTC. This translates into CASSLGGTGYGYTF.

V and J are TRBV5-5 and TRBJ1-4; possibly TRBD1 for D (5 bases). The CDR3 totals 17 residues. Germline loops: CDR1 SGHKS, CDR2 YYEKEE (reference sequence). The V end lost 2 bases, the J end lost 2 bases, and 16 bases lay between the germline ends. This CDR3 is CASSFRVMLGTNEKLFF. The CDR3 DNA is TGTGCCAGCAGCTTCAGGGTAATGTTGGGGACTAATGAAAAACTGTTTTTT.

J is TRBJ2-4 and V is TRBV18; D remains ambiguous. The CDR3 runs to 17 residues. Germline CDR1 and CDR2: KGHSH and LQKENI. V lost 3 bases to trimming and J lost 0 bases, with 15 bases between them. The CDR3 DNA sequence: TGTGCCAGCTCACCCCCATGGGCCCCCTTAGCCAAAAACATTCAGTACTTC. Its translation is CASSPPWAPLAKNIQYF.

The genes are TRBV6-1 and TRBJ1-5; the D is unclear. CDR3 length: 16 amino acids. V lost 1 base and J lost 0, with 10 bases in between. The V gene's germline CDR1 is MNHNS and CDR2 SASEGT. DNA of the CDR3: TGTGCCAGCAGTGAAGTTCGGGGTCGTAGCAATCAGCCCCAGCATTTT. Its translation is CASSEVRGRSNQPQHF.